The clone carrying this T cell receptor (beta chain) was detected only a few times. Per the authors' pipeline: Reference gene primer amplification gave nucleated cell count estimates. The table came from immunoSEQ multiplex PCR; TCRdb's copy has only in-frame clones and leaves some out. The DNA was the basis for D and trimming; V, J and clone size are from that table. This table holds approximately 190,000 clones, roughly 82% found once. These data originate in a study of blood T cell repertoires in COVID-19. Turning to the study itself: Acute-phase and convalescent COVID-19 samples originated in the United States, Italy and Spain. The analysed material was cDNA or gDNA that came from T cells, B-cell-depleted T cells, or PBMCs.

Seattle patients were enrolled while actively infected and followed longitudinally. Input material: peripheral blood. The clonotype was recovered from an older woman with COVID-19, enrolled during active disease.

The CDR3: CASSRRGTEKSQPQHF. The CDR3 DNA is TGTGCCAGCAGCCGCCGGGGGACGGAGAAAAGTCAGCCCCAGCATTTT. This sequence joins TRBV5-6 and TRBJ1-5, with a weak D call TRBD1 (5 bases). Germline lookup yields CDR1 SGHDT and CDR2 YYEEEE. The CDR3 has 16 amino acids. Between the trimmed V and J ends, which lost 4 bases and 6 bases, there was a span of 20 bases.